This TCR beta chain was sequenced during a study of blood T cell repertoires in COVID-19. About the research overall: Sample material is recorded as cDNA or gDNA derived from T cells, B-cell-depleted T cells, or PBMCs.

V was pared by 7 bases and J by 2 bases, with 11 bases between. The CDR3 consists of 13 residues. How the authors handled the data: Reference gene primers were amplified, and this amplification served to estimate nucleated cell counts. Sequenced by immunoSEQ multiplex PCR; TCRdb stores in-frame clones only, minus some. From that table come the V and J calls and clone size; the DNA was used to work out D and trimming. The data show roughly 260,000 clones, about nine tenths seen once. This clone has only a few counts. Participant ages covered roughly 18 to 89 years across 20 to 30 US areas. Participant-reported clinical history was the basis for cohort assignment.

The TCR comes from a human donor in a cohort exposed to, infected with or recovered from COVID-19 (not recorded which). The donor label of this sample is uncertain. The genes are TRBV12-3 or TRBV12-4 and TRBJ1-2, with a tentative D call TRBD1 (6 bases). The sample taken for sequencing was PBMCs or T cells enriched from blood (not recorded which). CDR3 in amino acids: CASTVDRNYGYTF. As DNA, the CDR3 is TGTGCCAGCACCGTGGACAGAAACTATGGCTACACCTTC.